The next 2 T cell receptor beta chains were all read from a single sample in a study of blood T cells in healthy people across ages. Together with a sample-barcoded 5' primer, a J-beta primer mix was included in a second PCR lasting about 7 to 12 cycles. TCRdb re-called the 5' RACE reads through MiXCR, storing one row per CDR3 protein. Of over a million distinct CDR3 sequences listed, 40% to 45% were seen once; the top ten hold about 4%. The sample taken for sequencing was blood. The receptors were sampled from a woman between 18 and 29 years old in good health.

V usage is TRBV25-1 and J usage is TRBJ1-1; D remains unclear. The CDR3 runs 15 residues. CDR1 and CDR2 from the germline V gene are MGHDK and SYGVNS. Trimming took 3 bases from V and 6 from J, leaving 17 bases between them. As DNA, the CDR3 is TGTGCCAGCAGTGATACCGGCCCCTCAGGCGCTGAAGCTTTCTTT. Translating gives CASSDTGPSGAEAFF.

About this clonotype itself: A read error is possible here, since a much larger clone lies one base away. V is TRBV10-3 and J is TRBJ1-2; the D gene is possibly TRBD1 (6 bases). V was pared by 5 bases and J by 2 bases, with 9 bases between. The germline V gene has CDR1 ENHRY and CDR2 SYGVKD. The CDR3 has 13 amino acids. The CDR3 loop is CAISRQENYGYTF. The CDR3 nucleotides are TGTGCCATCAGTCGACAGGAGAACTATGGCTACACCTTC.